This TCR beta chain was recorded in a study of post-analysis software for immune sequencing data. Study-level background: Clinical courses comprised relapsing-remitting, secondary progressive and progressive-relapsing multiple sclerosis. General observations from the study: Samples sharing a preparation batch grouped tightly together when assessed by F measure. Comparison of patients with controls showed five TRBV segments more frequent in patients, TRBV5-6, TRBV5-1 and TRBV20-1 among them.

V was shortened by 0 bases and J by 9 bases, with 13 bases between the two germline ends. The V gene's germline CDR1 is SGHNT and CDR2 YYREEE (reference sequence). This CDR3 spans 14 amino acids. Prepared libraries of TCR beta cDNA carried unique molecular identifiers. Starting from approximately 1 to 10 million T cells, the study yielded about 500,000 cDNA molecules. Via MiXCR, TCRdb re-called the PCR reads, giving one row per CDR3 protein. The sample lists approximately 250,000 distinct CDR3 sequences, 35% to 45% occurring once. Ten or more counts support this clonotype. No antigen is known for it. This receptor was taken from a girl aged 10 to 17 with multiple sclerosis. This chain joins TRBV5-4 and TRBJ2-1; D is unresolved. Source material: blood. The CDR3 DNA follows: TGTGCCAGCAGCTTGGATCGGGTGGGCGGTGAGCAGTTCTTC. Translating gives CASSLDRVGGEQFF.